The present T cell receptor beta chain was sequenced within a study of vaccination effects on CD4 cells after COVID-19. Some clones are missing from TCRdb's copy, which holds only in-frame ones; the method was immunoSEQ multiplex PCR. The top ten clones hold around 6.3% of a sample with over 45,000 clones, just over 70% of them seen once. This clone turned up a few times. The antigen is undetermined. Culturing for 10 to 11 days preceded CD4+ T cell isolation. Vaccine administered to participants consisted of two doses of either BNT162b2 or mRNA-1273. The length of the CDR3 is 13 residues. The germline gives CDR1 DFQATT, CDR2 SNEGSKA (reference sequence). Trimming left V 3 bases short and J 1 base short, with 10 bases between.

The source material was CD4+ T cells from PBMCs cultured without peptide, sampled after COVID-19 vaccination. The receptor was isolated from a human donor who received a COVID-19 vaccine. This chain connects TRBV20-1 to TRBJ2-7; D call uncertain. The DNA for the CDR3 is TGCAGTGCTAGTCTACGAGGATCCTACGAGCAGTACTTC. Residues: CSASLRGSYEQYF.